A selection of T cell receptor beta chains follows, all from one sample in a study of T cells after yellow fever vaccination. TCRdb redid the calling of the 5' RACE reads with MiXCR, one entry per CDR3 protein. The table records about 310,000 distinct CDR3 sequences, approximately 3.8% of them present only once. The sample in question was PBMCs, obtained on the day of the yellow fever booster vaccination. Every receptor here comes from a man between 18 and 29 years old who received the YFV17D yellow fever vaccine. Both conserved end residues are part of each CDR3. The order of the fields is clone size, D gene, J gene, V gene, CDR3 DNA, CDR3 protein. A D gene is named only where the DNA matches it firmly. Rows give clone size only sometimes, using once, few, many, or a class for an expanded clone.

-,-,TRBJ2-7,TRBV7-3,TGTGCCAGCAGCCTGGGGGGACTCCCCGGGGAGCAGTACTTC,CASSLGGLPGEQYF
-,-,TRBJ1-1,TRBV19,TGTGCCAGTAGTTGGGGACACAGGAACACTGAAGCTTTCTTT,CASSWGHRNTEAFF
-,-,TRBJ1-1,TRBV7-2,TGTGCCAGCACCCGACTGAGCACTGAAGCTTTCTTT,CASTRLSTEAFF
few,-,TRBJ1-2,TRBV15,TGTGCCACCAGCGACTTTTCCTGGGGGCAGGACTATGGCTACACCTTC,CATSDFSWGQDYGYTF
few,TRBD1,TRBJ1-4,TRBV20-1,TGCAGTGCGGAGTCGACAGGGGGCAATGAAAAACTGTTTTTT,CSAESTGGNEKLFF
-,TRBD2,TRBJ2-1,TRBV20-1,TGCAGTGCTAGAACTGGACTAGCGGTGTACAATGAGCAGTTCTTC,CSARTGLAVYNEQFF
many,-,TRBJ2-5,TRBV4-2,TGTGCCAGCAGCCAAGAATCAGGAGAGACCCAGTACTTC,CASSQESGETQYF
many,-,TRBJ2-7,TRBV4-2,TGTGCCAGCAGCCAAGAGGTCCTTATTGGGAGCTACGAGCAGTACTTC,CASSQEVLIGSYEQYF
many,-,TRBJ2-3,TRBV5-1,TGCGCCAGCAGCTTGGTTGGGTTTAGAGATACGCAGTATTTT,CASSLVGFRDTQYF
few,TRBD2,TRBJ2-5,TRBV29-1,TGCAGCGTTGATCCACGGGGGGTAGCTCCTCAAGAGACCCAGTACTTC,CSVDPRGVAPQETQYF
few,-,TRBJ2-1,TRBV6-5,TGTGCCAGCAGTTACTGGAAGACAGCCTACAATGAGCAGTTCTTC,CASSYWKTAYNEQFF
few,-,TRBJ2-5,TRBV12-3/TRBV12-4,TGTGCCAGCAGTTTTGGAACCCCAGAGACCCAGTACTTC,CASSFGTPETQYF
few,TRBD2,TRBJ2-3,TRBV7-3,TGTGCCAGCAGCCCTGGACTAGCGGGGTCACCAGGGCCAGATACGCAGTATTTT,CASSPGLAGSPGPDTQYF
-,-,TRBJ2-1,TRBV10-3,TGTGCCATCAGTGAGACCACAGGACAGCAGTTCTTC,CAISETTGQQFF
few,-,TRBJ2-7,TRBV6-5,TGTGCCAGCAGCCCCGAGGACCGCTACGAGCAGTACTTC,CASSPEDRYEQYF
few,-,TRBJ1-1,TRBV11-2,TGTGCCAGCAGCTTCCAAGCGAACACTGAAGCTTTCTTT,CASSFQANTEAFF
few,-,TRBJ1-1,TRBV7-9,TGTGCCAGCAGCTTGAGGGTCACGGCTGAAGCTTTCTTT,CASSLRVTAEAFF
few,-,TRBJ1-1,TRBV19,TGTGCCACATTACGGCCGGGCACTGAAGCTTTCTTT,CATLRPGTEAFF
many,TRBD1,TRBJ1-1,TRBV4-3,TGCGCCAGCAGCCCTACTACCCAATCAGGGGGAGGAATGGCTTTCTTT,CASSPTTQSGGGMAFF
few,-,TRBJ2-3,TRBV18,TGTGCCAGCTCACCGGGAGGGGGGACACCCCCAGATACGCAGTATTTT,CASSPGGGTPPDTQYF
many,-,TRBJ2-7,TRBV5-6,TGTGCCAGCAGCTTGGCCAGCTCCTACGAGCAGTACTTC,CASSLASSYEQYF
many,-,TRBJ2-2,TRBV13,TGTGCCAGCAGTAAAACCGAGGGTTCTGCCTTCACCGGGGAGCTGTTTTTT,CASSKTEGSAFTGELFF
-,-,TRBJ1-3,TRBV7-6,TGTGCCAGCAGCTTAGGCACACAGGGAGCTGGAAACACCATATATTTT,CASSLGTQGAGNTIYF
-,-,TRBJ2-7,TRBV20-1,TGCAGTGCGGGGGGGGGCCAGGTTCAGACCTACGAGCAGTACTTC,CSAGGGQVQTYEQYF
few,-,TRBJ2-7,TRBV14,TGTGCCAGCAGCCCTTCCTACAGGGAAGGAAGCCACGAGCAGTACTTC,CASSPSYREGSHEQYF
many,-,TRBJ1-1,TRBV7-2,TGTGCCAGCAGCTTGGGGGACCCCTCTAAGGCCGGCGGAGCTTTCTTT,CASSLGDPSKAGGAFF
-,-,TRBJ2-5,TRBV9,TGTGCCAGCAGCGTAGGAACAGGGCCAGAGACCCAGTACTTC,CASSVGTGPETQYF
once,-,TRBJ1-1,TRBV20-1,TGCTGTGCTAGAGATCCACCGGGACGGCTCAACACTGAAGCTTTCTTT,CCARDPPGRLNTEAFF
-,TRBD2,TRBJ2-7,TRBV5-1,TGCGCCAGCAGCCAAATGCCGGGACTAAGTCGCGAGCAGTACTTC,CASSQMPGLSREQYF
many,TRBD1,TRBJ2-7,TRBV7-9,TGTGCCAGCAGCTTAAACAGGGGGGAATACGAGCAGTACTTC,CASSLNRGEYEQYF
-,-,TRBJ1-6,TRBV12-3/TRBV12-4,TGTGCCAGCAGTTCGTCTTCCGACTCCTATAATTCACCCCTCCACTTT,CASSSSSDSYNSPLHF
-,-,TRBJ2-7,TRBV12-3/TRBV12-4,TGTGCCAGCGGGGGGGGGCTGGTCTACGAGCAGTACTTC,CASGGGLVYEQYF
few,-,TRBJ1-3,TRBV6-2/TRBV6-3,TGTGCCAGCACCAGAGACGGCCAGTTCTCTGGAAACACCATATATTTT,CASTRDGQFSGNTIYF
-,-,TRBJ2-3,TRBV4-2,TGTGCCAGCAGCCAAGAGGGAGCCCCCCGGGTTACGCAGTATTTT,CASSQEGAPRVTQYF
many,-,TRBJ1-1,TRBV25-1,TGTGCCAGCAGGTGGGGATACACTGAAGCTTTCTTT,CASRWGYTEAFF
many,-,TRBJ2-2,TRBV3-1,TGTGCCAGCAGCCAAAGCCCCAGGGGTGACACCGGGGAGCTGTTTTTT,CASSQSPRGDTGELFF
few,-,TRBJ2-3,TRBV11-2,TGTGCCAGCAGCTTCGACTCGGGGGATACGCAGTATTTT,CASSFDSGDTQYF
few,TRBD1,TRBJ2-3,TRBV5-6,TGTGCCAGCAGCTTGAGACAGGGGGCTTTGTATTTT,CASSLRQGALYF
few,-,TRBJ1-2,TRBV6-5,TGTGCCAGCAGTTACGGGCGGCAGGGCCATGGCTACACCTTC,CASSYGRQGHGYTF
few,TRBD1,TRBJ2-3,TRBV20-1,TGCAGTGCTAGAGATGTGGGACAGGGAGATACGCAGTATTTT,CSARDVGQGDTQYF
many,TRBD2,TRBJ2-4,TRBV7-8,TGTGCCAGCAGCTCACGGACTAGCGGGGGCCCAGGGGCCAAAAACATTCAGTACTTC,CASSSRTSGGPGAKNIQYF
many,-,TRBJ1-2,TRBV7-2,TGTGCCAGCAGCCCTGGACTGTCGCGGCAGCTCAGGGCGGGGCTTGGCTACACCTTC,CASSPGLSRQLRAGLGYTF